This record looks at one T cell receptor (beta chain) sequence and its context. No antigen is known for it. CD45RO-negative, CCR7-positively selected cells formed the naive CD8 fraction, excluding terminally differentiated effector memory CD45RA+ cells. TCRdb's copy holds only in-frame clones and misses some; the assay was immunoSEQ multiplex PCR. The sample records about 590,000 clones, about 95% being singletons. This sample stems from a study of shared clonotypes between healthy human individuals. As for the study in general: In total, the donors were two women and a few men aged 18 to 49. Study-wide results and limits: Shared across several donors were around 5% of the naive CD4 clonotypes. Sampling covered blood only; tissue repertoires likely differ.

This CDR3 region has 13 residues. Trimming took off 3 bases at V and 9 bases at J, with 11 bases between the two ends. Germline CDR1 MNHEY, CDR2 SMNVEV (reference sequence). Sequencing was performed on naive CD8+ T cells sorted from blood. The chain recombines TRBV27 with TRBJ2-2; tentative D call: TRBD2 (5 bases). This TCR was sampled from a woman in her twenties or thirties in good health. The CDR3 bases are TGTGCCAGCAGTTTTGAGGGTCTAAGGGAGCTGTTTTTT. The encoded protein is CASSFEGLRELFF.